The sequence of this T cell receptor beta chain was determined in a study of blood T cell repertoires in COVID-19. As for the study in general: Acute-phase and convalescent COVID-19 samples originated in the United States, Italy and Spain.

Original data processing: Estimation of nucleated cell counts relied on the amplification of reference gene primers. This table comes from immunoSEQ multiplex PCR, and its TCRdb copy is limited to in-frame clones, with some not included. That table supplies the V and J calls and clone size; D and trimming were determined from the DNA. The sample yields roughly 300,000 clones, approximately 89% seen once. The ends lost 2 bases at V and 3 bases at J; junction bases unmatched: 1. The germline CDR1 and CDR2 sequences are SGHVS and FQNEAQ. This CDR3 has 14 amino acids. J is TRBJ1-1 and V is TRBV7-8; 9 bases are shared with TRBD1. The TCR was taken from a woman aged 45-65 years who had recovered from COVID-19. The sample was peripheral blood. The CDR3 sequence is CASSLRTGDTEAFF. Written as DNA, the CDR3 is TGTGCCAGCAGCTTACGGACAGGGGACACTGAAGCTTTCTTT.